Presented here are 31 T cell receptor beta chains from one specimen sequenced in a study of T cell responses to AZD1222 COVID-19 vaccine. Profiled with immunoSEQ multiplex PCR; TCRdb holds only in-frame clones, not every one. The profile covers 100,000 to 120,000 clones, with 85% to 90% appearing a single time and around 8.4% taken by the ten largest. The sequences come from peripheral blood, collected on day 0 of AZD1222 vaccination. The receptors were gathered from an adult in good health.

The chain joins TRBV5-1 to TRBJ2-7; tentative D call: TRBD1 (5 bases). V was cut by 4 bases and J by 7 bases, with 21 bases left in between. Germline V CDR1 and CDR2: SGHRS, YFSETQ. The CDR3 covers 15 residues. In nucleotides, the CDR3 is TGCGCCAGCAGCCCCCTAGGGGTTTCCAGATTTGAGCAGTACTTC. Its translation is CASSPLGVSRFEQYF.

The chain has TRBV30 and TRBJ2-5; 7 bases map to TRBD2. J was trimmed by 5 bases and V by 2 bases; bases with no gene match: 8. Germline V gene sequence: CDR1 GTSNPN, CDR2 SVGIG (reference sequence). The CDR3 has 14 residues. Here the CDR3 DNA reads TGTGCCTGGAGTCCCTCCGGGGGAGGGGAGACCCAGTACTTC. This gives the protein CAWSPSGGGETQYF.

The chain joins TRBV18 to TRBJ2-1; 9 nucleotides align to TRBD2. V trimming: 1 base; J trimming: 0 bases; junction bases outside the gene matches: 4. The germline V gene encodes CDR1 KGHSH and CDR2 LQKENI. The CDR3 covers 17 residues. For the CDR3, the DNA is TGTGCCAGCTCACCACTGGGTAGCGGGAGCTCCTACAATGAGCAGTTCTTC. This encodes CASSPLGSGSSYNEQFF.

V and J are TRBV7-6 and TRBJ2-7, with TRBD1 matching 11 bases. Looked up from germline, CDR1 is SGHVS and CDR2 is FNYEAQ. The ends lost 4 bases at V and 4 bases at J; junction bases unmatched: 0. CDR3 length: 13 amino acids. The CDR3 loop is CASSWDRGYEQYF. The DNA for the CDR3 is TGTGCCAGCAGCTGGGACAGGGGGTACGAGCAGTACTTC. The whole variable domain, filled in from reference TRBV7-6 and TRBJ2-7, reads GAGVSQSPRYKVTKRGQDVALRCDPISGHVSLYWYRQALGQGPEFLTYFNYEAQQDKSGLPNDRFSAERPEGSISTLTIQRTEQRDSAMYRCASSWDRGYEQYFGPGTRLTVT.

The count of this clone is one. J is TRBJ2-1 and V is TRBV6-5; tentative D call: TRBD2 (5 bases). V lost 4 bases, J lost 0 bases, and 10 bases lay in between. CDR1 and CDR2 from the germline V gene are MNHEY and SVGAGI. The CDR3 consists of 15 residues. This CDR3 reads CASSFGLPSYNEQFF. As DNA, the CDR3 is TGTGCCAGCAGTTTCGGACTCCCCTCCTACAATGAGCAGTTCTTC.

Only a few counts were recorded for this clone. The V and J genes are TRBV6-5 and TRBJ2-7; D is unresolved. V shed 6 bases and J shed 6 bases, with 9 bases lying between them. Per the germline V gene, CDR1 is MNHEY and CDR2 is SVGAGI. CDR3 length equals 11 residues. CDR3 residues: CASRKVGEQYF. In DNA, the CDR3 is TGTGCCAGCAGGAAGGTTGGCGAGCAGTACTTC.

CDR3 protein: CASRGQGYTEAFF. In DNA form, the CDR3 reads TGTGCCAGCAGGGGACAGGGATACACTGAAGCTTTCTTT. The chain carries TRBV27 and TRBJ1-1; the match to TRBD1 covers 9 bases. The J segment lost 3 bases and the V segment lost 6 bases, leaving 2 bases of the junction unmatched. Germline CDR1 reads MNHEY; CDR2 reads SMNVEV (reference sequence). This CDR3 comprises 13 residues.

The gene calls are TRBV18 and TRBJ2-7; 7 bases line up with TRBD2. The CDR3 runs 17 residues. V gave up 0 bases and J gave up 3 bases; unmatched junction bases: 11. In germline, CDR1 is KGHSH, CDR2 LQKENI. DNA for the CDR3: TGTGCCAGCTCACCACCGGTGAGCGGGAAGGACAACTACGAGCAGTACTTC. As protein: CASSPPVSGKDNYEQYF.

The rearrangement links TRBV7-9 to TRBJ2-2; 7 bases map to TRBD2. CDR3 length: 17 residues. Germline trimming cut 6 bases from V and 0 bases from J; bases unmatched to any gene: 10. Germline V gene sequence: CDR1 SEHNR, CDR2 FQNEAQ (reference sequence). The CDR3 coding sequence is TGTGCCAGCAGGGGTTACCGGGAGGCCTCGAACACCGGGGAGCTGTTTTTT. Translated: CASRGYREASNTGELFF.

The V gene is TRBV12-3 or TRBV12-4, the J gene TRBJ1-1; D not certain. Deletions cut 1 base from V and 5 bases from J, with 8 bases between. This CDR3 spans 13 amino acids. The CDR3 is CASSLGPDTEAFF. The CDR3, as DNA: TGTGCCAGCAGTTTAGGACCGGATACTGAAGCTTTCTTT.

V is TRBV29-1 and J is TRBJ2-4, with TRBD2 as a possible D gene (6 bases). CDR3 length: 13 amino acids. The germline CDR1 and CDR2 sequences are SQVTM and ANQGSEA. The ends were cut back, 7 bases at V and 8 bases at J, with 18 bases in the middle. CDR3 region: CSAGTQFGDIQYF. The CDR3 region has the DNA TGCAGCGCTGGGACTCAATTTGGGGACATTCAGTACTTC.

V is TRBV5-1 and J is TRBJ2-2; no clear D. Trimming took 2 bases from V and 1 from J, leaving 9 bases between them. This CDR3 comprises 15 residues. Per the germline V gene, CDR1 is SGHRS and CDR2 is YFSETQ. This CDR3 reads CASSFRVQNTGELFF. Here the CDR3 DNA reads TGCGCCAGCAGCTTTCGAGTACAGAACACCGGGGAGCTGTTTTTT.

The J gene is TRBJ2-7, the V gene TRBV16, with D hard to call. The CDR3 covers 12 residues. Germline V gene data show CDR1 as KGHSY and CDR2 as FQNENV. V was shortened by 4 bases and J by 3 bases, with 7 bases between the two germline ends. CDR3 in DNA: TGTGCCAGCAGCCTAACATACTACGAGCAGTACTTC. As protein: CASSLTYYEQYF.

The CDR3 DNA reads as TGTGCCATCAGTGCCCATACCGGACTAGCGGGAGGGGTCAACGAGCAGTACTTC. It is translated as CAISAHTGLAGGVNEQYF. The chain is built from TRBV10-3 and TRBJ2-7, with 15 bases fitting TRBD2. The CDR3 spans 18 residues. Trimming removed 4 bases from V and 5 bases from J; junction bases left unmatched: 12. The V gene's germline CDR1 is ENHRY and CDR2 SYGVKD.

The chain combines TRBV3-1 (or the pseudogene TRBV3-2) with TRBJ2-3, with 9 nucleotides matching TRBD1. The CDR3 runs to 16 residues. V dropped 1 base and J dropped 0; count of bases not matched to a gene: 2. Per the germline V gene, CDR1 is LGHDT and CDR2 is YNNKEL (reference sequence). CDR3 protein: CASSQAGTGSTDTQYF. The CDR3 region has the DNA TGTGCCAGCAGCCAAGCAGGGACAGGGAGCACAGATACGCAGTATTTT.

This clone is a singleton in its sample. The chain joins TRBV5-1 to TRBJ1-1; maybe TRBD1 (6 bases). CDR1 is SGHRS and CDR2 is YFSETQ in the germline V gene. V dropped 4 bases and J dropped 6 bases, with 19 bases sitting between them. This CDR3 has 15 residues. CDR3 in DNA: TGCGCCAGCAGCCTGGGGGCTCAGGGACTGGCTGAAGCTTTCTTT. Translation gives CASSLGAQGLAEAFF.

The J gene is TRBJ1-4, the V gene TRBV5-1, with 8 bases lining up with TRBD1. Looked up from germline, CDR1 is SGHRS and CDR2 is YFSETQ. CDR3 length: 15 amino acids. V trimming: 4 bases; J trimming: 7 bases; junction bases outside the gene matches: 9. The CDR3 DNA is TGCGCCAGCAGCCCATCAGGGGGCTCGGGTGAAAAACTGTTTTTT. Translating it yields CASSPSGGSGEKLFF.

The J gene is TRBJ1-5, the V gene TRBV18; tentatively, D is TRBD1 (5 bases). In germline, CDR1 is KGHSH, CDR2 LQKENI. Deletions cut 3 bases from V and 3 bases from J, with 9 bases between. This CDR3 contains 14 residues. CDR3: CASSPGLLNQPQHF. For the CDR3, the DNA is TGTGCCAGCTCACCGGGACTCCTCAATCAGCCCCAGCATTTT.

This chain links TRBV4-2 with TRBJ1-5, with D possibly matching TRBD1 (6 bases). Trimming stripped 0 bases from V and 6 bases from J, with 12 bases between. The germline gives CDR1 LGHNA, CDR2 YNFKEQ. The CDR3 runs to 15 residues. The CDR3 here is CASSQDVGGTQPQHF. CDR3 sequence (DNA): TGTGCCAGCAGCCAAGATGTGGGGGGCACTCAGCCCCAGCATTTT.

This clone was counted between two and nine times. This chain connects TRBV11-2 to TRBJ1-5; D is ambiguous. CDR1 SGHAT and CDR2 FQNNGV come from the germline V gene. CDR3 length: 15 residues. Trimming took off 5 bases at V and 2 bases at J, with 13 bases between the two ends. CDR3 in amino acids: CASSQRNFCNQPQHF. The CDR3 DNA reads TGTGCCAGCAGCCAACGAAATTTTTGCAATCAGCCCCAGCATTTT.

The rearrangement joins TRBV5-6 to TRBJ2-2; D remains unclear. The CDR3 runs 16 residues. CDR1 is SGHDT and CDR2 is YYEEEE in the germline V gene. Deletions cut 3 bases from V and 6 bases from J, with 18 bases between. The CDR3 coding sequence is TGTGCCAGCAGCTCCCCCGGGTTCCTAAGTCCCGGGGAGCTGTTTTTT. Translated, it gives CASSSPGFLSPGELFF.

The chain recombines TRBV28 with TRBJ2-7; 7 bases line up with TRBD2. Germline CDR1 and CDR2: MDHEN and SYDVKM. The CDR3 is made up of 14 amino acids. V was pared by 4 bases and J by 7 bases, with 10 bases of the junction left unmatched. CDR3 residues: CASSYEGGPWEQYF. CDR3 in DNA: TGTGCCAGCAGTTATGAGGGAGGGCCGTGGGAGCAGTACTTC.

V and J are TRBV19 and TRBJ2-7, with D uncertain. The germline V and J ends were trimmed by 4 bases and 2 bases, with 6 bases remaining between them. The CDR3 is made up of 12 amino acids. Germline assignment: CDR1 LNHDA and CDR2 SQIVND (reference sequence). The CDR3 DNA sequence: TGTGCCAGTAGTACCCCCCCCTACGAGCAGTACTTC. Its translation is CASSTPPYEQYF.

The gene calls are TRBV4-1 and TRBJ1-2, with a tentative D call TRBD1 (5 bases). The CDR3 loop spans 13 amino acids. In germline, CDR1 is MGHRA, CDR2 YSYEKL. V was cut by 1 base and J by 7 bases, with 10 bases left in between. CDR3 residues: CASSQVGERGYTF. CDR3 in DNA: TGCGCCAGCAGCCAAGTGGGGGAACGTGGCTACACCTTC.

The rearrangement joins TRBV27 to TRBJ2-5; a weak D match, TRBD2 (5 bases). The germline V gene encodes CDR1 MNHEY and CDR2 SMNVEV (reference sequence). V was cut by 4 bases and J by 1 base, with 13 bases left in between. CDR3 length equals 15 residues. The CDR3 spells CASSSIPGTQETQYF. The CDR3 coding sequence is TGTGCCAGCAGTTCCATCCCGGGAACCCAAGAGACCCAGTACTTC.

The chain couples TRBV28 to TRBJ2-1; weak D call: TRBD1 (5 bases). Trimming removed 6 bases from V and 5 bases from J, with 20 bases in between. This CDR3 has 16 residues. Per the germline V gene, CDR1 is MDHEN and CDR2 is SYDVKM. CDR3 in DNA: TGTGCCAGCAGCCCATGGGGCCCCTTACCCAACAATGAGCAGTTCTTC. As protein: CASSPWGPLPNNEQFF.

V gene TRBV30 combines with J gene TRBJ2-1; the D gene is possibly TRBD2 (5 bases). The CDR3 covers 14 residues. Trimming left V 0 bases short and J 8 bases short, with 14 bases between. In germline, CDR1 is GTSNPN, CDR2 SVGIG (reference sequence). The CDR3 nucleotides read TGTGCCTGGAGTGTACCCCCCGGGAAATATGAGCAGTTCTTC. It specifies CAWSVPPGKYEQFF.

This chain connects TRBV4-2 to TRBJ1-3, with no clear D. The CDR3 is 16 amino acids. The V end lost 0 bases, the J end lost 4 bases, and 13 bases lay between the germline ends. The V gene's germline CDR1 is LGHNA and CDR2 YNFKEQ. This chain's CDR3 is CASSQEDLPGGNTIYF. DNA for the CDR3: TGTGCCAGCAGCCAAGAAGACTTGCCTGGGGGAAACACCATATATTTT.

The chain joins TRBV30 to TRBJ2-1, with 11 bases that match TRBD2. The germline V gene has CDR1 GTSNPN and CDR2 SVGIG (reference sequence). The CDR3 spans 14 residues. J gave up 4 bases and V 5 bases, and 4 bases lay outside the gene matches. CDR3 amino acids: CAWVLAGVYNEQFF. In DNA, the CDR3 is TGTGCCTGGGTACTAGCGGGAGTGTACAATGAGCAGTTCTTC.

The gene calls are TRBV12-2 and TRBJ2-7; the table's D call, TRBD2, has no DNA check behind it. TRBV12-2 is marked as a pseudogene. The CDR3 runs to 13 residues. CDR3 residues: CASRSRLAYEQYF. As DNA, the CDR3 is TGTGCAAGTCGCTCGCGACTAGCCTACGAGCAGTACTTC.

Worth noting for this clone: The same CDR3 also results from other DNA sequences found in this sample. The chain employs TRBV4-2 and TRBJ2-2, with D possibly TRBD2 on 5 matching bases. This CDR3 is 14 amino acids long. CDR1 is LGHNA and CDR2 is YNFKEQ in the germline V gene. V dropped 1 base and J dropped 5 bases, with 8 bases sitting between them. The CDR3 nucleotides read TGTGCCAGCAGCCAAGTAACGGGGACCGGGGAGCTGTTTTTT. It codes for CASSQVTGTGELFF.